Following are 10 T cell receptor beta chains from one sample sequenced in a study of T cell responses to AZD1222 COVID-19 vaccine. The method was immunoSEQ multiplex PCR; TCRdb's version includes in-frame clones alone and lacks a portion of them. The repertoire holds around 160,000 clones, with approximately 88% as singletons. Material: peripheral blood, obtained on day 0 of AZD1222 vaccination. The receptor source for this set is an adult in good health.

The rearrangement links TRBV5-1 to TRBJ2-3; weak D call: TRBD2 (7 bases). The CDR3 consists of 15 residues. Germline V gives CDR1 SGHRS, CDR2 YFSETQ. V was cut by 4 bases and J by 5 bases, with 17 bases left in between. Here the CDR3 reads CASSPGGPPVDTQYF. The CDR3 DNA sequence: TGCGCCAGCAGCCCCGGGGGGCCGCCGGTAGATACGCAGTATTTT.

The chain links TRBV5-1 to TRBJ2-1, with 11 bases lining up with TRBD2. V gave up 2 bases and J gave up 3 bases; unmatched junction bases: 1. CDR3 length: 15 amino acids. Per the germline V gene, CDR1 is SGHRS and CDR2 is YFSETQ. The CDR3 nucleotides are TGCGCCAGCAGCTTAACTAGCGGGGGCTACAATGAGCAGTTCTTC. Its translation is CASSLTSGGYNEQFF.

This chain links TRBV9 with TRBJ1-1; maybe TRBD1 (5 bases). The CDR3 is 14 amino acids. V gave up 0 bases and J gave up 2 bases, with 8 bases separating them. From germline, CDR1 is SGDLS and CDR2 YYNGEE. The DNA of the CDR3 is TGTGCCAGCAGCGTAGGCTGGGGCAACACTGAAGCTTTCTTT. Its translation: CASSVGWGNTEAFF. Full variable domain (outside the CDR3, taken from reference TRBV9 and TRBJ1-1): DSGVTQTPKHLITATGQRVTLRCSPRSGDLSVYWYQQSLDQGLQFLIQYYNGEERAKGNILERFSAQQFPDLHSELNLSSLELGDSALYFCASSVGWGNTEAFFGQGTRLTVV.

The chain recombines TRBV6-4 with TRBJ2-3, with no clear D. Germline CDR1 is MRHNA and CDR2 is SNTAGT. Trimming shortened V by 0 bases and J by 1 base, and 8 bases separated the two germline ends. CDR3 length: 15 amino acids. In DNA form, the CDR3 reads TGTGCCAGCAGTGACTCGAGGCAGGGCACAGATACGCAGTATTTT. It codes for CASSDSRQGTDTQYF.

The chain employs TRBV18 and TRBJ1-2; D gene uncertain. This CDR3 contains 14 residues. Germline CDR1 reads KGHSH; CDR2 reads LQKENI. The ends were cut back, 5 bases at V and 6 bases at J, with 16 bases in the middle. The CDR3 nucleotides are TGTGCCAGCTCAGCAGCGAAAGGGCACAATGGCTACACCTTC. It codes for CASSAAKGHNGYTF.

Written as DNA, the CDR3 is TGTGCCAGCAGAAGTGGTCGGGGTACGACTGAAGCTTTCTTT. It encodes CASRSGRGTTEAFF. The chain joins TRBV7-2 to TRBJ1-1; D unclear. Trimming left V 6 bases short and J 5 bases short, with 16 bases between. The germline gives CDR1 SGHTA, CDR2 FQGNSA. The CDR3 is 14 amino acids. Full variable domain (missing parts from reference TRBV7-2 and TRBJ1-1): GAGVSQSPSNKVTEKGKDVELRCDPISGHTALYWYRQSLGQGLEFLIYFQGNSAPDKSGLPSDRFSAERTGGSVSTLTIQRTQQEDSAVYLCASRSGRGTTEAFFGQGTRLTVV.

CDR3 in DNA: TGTGCCACCTTTGACAGGGGACGAGGCACAGATACGCAGTATTTT. It translates to CATFDRGRGTDTQYF. The V call is TRBV19, the J call TRBJ2-3; TRBD1 matches at 8 bases. Germline V gene data show CDR1 as LNHDA and CDR2 as SQIVND (reference sequence). V was clipped by 10 bases and J by 1 base; unmatched bases: 10. The CDR3 is 15 amino acids.

V is TRBV6-5 and J is TRBJ2-3, with 7 bases matching TRBD2. Germline-derived CDR1 and CDR2 are MNHEY and SVGAGI. The CDR3 extends over 14 amino acids. V trimming: 3 bases; J trimming: 10 bases; junction bases outside the gene matches: 10. CDR3 in DNA: TGTGCCAGCAGTTATTCCCGGGACTACGAGGCGCAGTATTTT. Translated: CASSYSRDYEAQYF.

Here the CDR3 reads CASSLVPHSSYNSPLHF. In nucleotides, the CDR3 is TGTGCCAGCAGCTTAGTTCCGCACAGCTCCTATAATTCACCCCTCCACTTT. The V and J genes are TRBV7-2 and TRBJ1-6; D unresolved. CDR1 and CDR2 (germline): SGHTA, FQGNSA. The V and J ends lost 1 base and 0 bases respectively, with 10 bases between them. This CDR3 contains 17 residues.

The chain has TRBV6-2 or TRBV6-3 and TRBJ2-5; 14 bases are a match to TRBD2. Looked up from germline, CDR1 is MNHEY and CDR2 is SVGEGT. The CDR3 contains 16 residues. Unmatched junction bases numbered 4, after V lost 6 bases and J lost 1 base. The DNA of the CDR3 is TGTGCCAGCAGCCGACTAGCGGGGGGGCTCCAAGAGACCCAGTACTTC. Its protein is CASSRLAGGLQETQYF.